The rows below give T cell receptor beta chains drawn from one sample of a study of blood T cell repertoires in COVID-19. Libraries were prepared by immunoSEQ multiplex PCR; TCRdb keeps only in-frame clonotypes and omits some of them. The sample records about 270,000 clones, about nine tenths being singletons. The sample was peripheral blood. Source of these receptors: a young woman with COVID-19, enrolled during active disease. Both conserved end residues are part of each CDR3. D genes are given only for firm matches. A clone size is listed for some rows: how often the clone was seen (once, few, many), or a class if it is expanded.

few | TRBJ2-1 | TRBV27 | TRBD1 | TGTGCCAGCACCCACCGAGGGGGCGCCCACAATGAGCAGTTCTTC | CASTHRGGAHNEQFF
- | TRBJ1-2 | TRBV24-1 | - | TGTGCCACCAGTGGCCAGACTAACTATGGCTACACCTTC | CATSGQTNYGYTF
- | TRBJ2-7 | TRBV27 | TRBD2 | TGTGCCAGCAGTCAGTCGTTTCGCGGCGGGGGGGCATACGAGCAGTACTTC | CASSQSFRGGGAYEQYF
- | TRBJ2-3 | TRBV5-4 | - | TGTGCCAGCAGCTATGAGGGGGGGGATACGCAGTATTTT | CASSYEGGDTQYF
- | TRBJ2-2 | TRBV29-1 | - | TGCAGCGTTGAAGGTCAGGGTACCGGGGAGCTGTTTTTT | CSVEGQGTGELFF
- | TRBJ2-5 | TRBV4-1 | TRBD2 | TGCGCCAGCAGCCATTTAGGACTAGCGGGGGCAGAGACCCAGTACTTC | CASSHLGLAGAETQYF
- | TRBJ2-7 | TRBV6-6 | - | TGTGCCAGCAGTACCCCTTTACACGTCTACGAGCAGTACTTC | CASSTPLHVYEQYF
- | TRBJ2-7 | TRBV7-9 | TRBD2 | TGTGCCAGCAGCTCTAGGACTAGGGCTGACCGGGGCGAGCAGTACTTC | CASSSRTRADRGEQYF
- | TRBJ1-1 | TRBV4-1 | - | TGCGCCAGCAGCCAAGCGGGCACTGAAGCTTTCTTT | CASSQAGTEAFF
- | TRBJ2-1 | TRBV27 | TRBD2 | TGTGCCAGCAGCCACCCCGGGCTAGCGGAGAATGAGCAGTTCTTC | CASSHPGLAENEQFF
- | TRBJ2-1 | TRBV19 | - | TGTGCCAGTAGTATAGACGGGGGGCCACACAATGAGCAGTTCTTC | CASSIDGGPHNEQFF
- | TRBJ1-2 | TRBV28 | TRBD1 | TGTGCCAGCGATCAATTGACAGGGGCTAACTATGGCTACACCTTC | CASDQLTGANYGYTF
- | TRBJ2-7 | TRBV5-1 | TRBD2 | TGCGCCAGCTCGTGGGGGGGAAGCTCCTACGAGCAGTACTTC | CASSWGGSSYEQYF
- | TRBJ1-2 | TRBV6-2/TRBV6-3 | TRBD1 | TGTGCCAGCAGCTTAACCGGGACAGCAATTGGCTACACCTTC | CASSLTGTAIGYTF
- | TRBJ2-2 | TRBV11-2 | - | TGTGCCAGCAGCTGGGTGGAGGAGGGGGAGCTGTTTTTT | CASSWVEEGELFF
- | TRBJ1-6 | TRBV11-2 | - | TGTGCCAGCAGCTTAGATCATGGGGGCAGGGATTCACCCCTCCACTTT | CASSLDHGGRDSPLHF
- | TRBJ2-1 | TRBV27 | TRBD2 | TGTGCCAGCAGTCGATGGACTAGCGGAAATAACAATGAGCAGTTCTTC | CASSRWTSGNNNEQFF
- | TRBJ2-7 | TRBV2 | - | TGTGCCAGCAGTGAAGCGGACTGGATGGCCTACGAGCAGTACTTC | CASSEADWMAYEQYF
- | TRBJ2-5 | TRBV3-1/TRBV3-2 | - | TGTGCCAGCAGCCAGTGGACAGCGGTGGGGGAGACCCAGTACTTC | CASSQWTAVGETQYF
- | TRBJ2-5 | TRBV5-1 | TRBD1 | TGCGCCAGCAGCCCGGACAGGGCCGGGACCCAGTACTTC | CASSPDRAGTQYF
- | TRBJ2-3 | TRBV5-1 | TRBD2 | TGCGCCAGCATCGGGACTAGCGGACTCGCGGATACGCAGTATTTT | CASIGTSGLADTQYF
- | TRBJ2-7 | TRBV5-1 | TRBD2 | TGCGCCAGCAGCCCAAAGGCTTCGCTGACTAGCATATCCTACGAGCAGTACTTC | CASSPKASLTSISYEQYF
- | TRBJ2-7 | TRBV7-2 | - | TGTGCCAGCAGTCGGTCTGACTCCTACGAGCAGTACTTC | CASSRSDSYEQYF
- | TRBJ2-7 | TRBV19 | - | TGTGCCAGTAGTATGCAACAGTCCTACGAGCAGTACTTC | CASSMQQSYEQYF
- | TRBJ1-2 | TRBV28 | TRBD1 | TGTGCCACGCTCGGACAGGGTCGCATGGGCGGGGTTCCTAACTATGGCTACACCTTC | CATLGQGRMGGVPNYGYTF
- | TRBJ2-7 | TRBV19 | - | TGTGCCAGTAGTATGGGAGGTCTTGACGAGCAGTACTTC | CASSMGGLDEQYF
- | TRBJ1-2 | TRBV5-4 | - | TGTGCCAGCAGCGACCACGGGGGGGACCGCTATGGCTACACCTTC | CASSDHGGDRYGYTF
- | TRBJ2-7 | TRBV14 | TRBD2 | TGTGCCAGCAGCCAAGGATTGCGGGGGAGCTACGAGCAGTACTTC | CASSQGLRGSYEQYF
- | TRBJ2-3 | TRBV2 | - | TGTGCCAGCAGCCCCACCAAAAGGTCGGGAGATACGCAGTATTTT | CASSPTKRSGDTQYF
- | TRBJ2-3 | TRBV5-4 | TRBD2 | TGTGCCAGCAGCCCGCCAACCCCCGGGACTAGCGGGGGGCCAGATACGCAGTATTTT | CASSPPTPGTSGGPDTQYF
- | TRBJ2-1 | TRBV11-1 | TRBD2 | TGTGCCAGCAGCCTAGGGACTAGCGGGGGACATGAGCAGTTCTTC | CASSLGTSGGHEQFF
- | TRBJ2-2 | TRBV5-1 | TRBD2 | TGCGCCAGCATTGGACTAGGGAACACCGGGGAGCTGTTTTTT | CASIGLGNTGELFF
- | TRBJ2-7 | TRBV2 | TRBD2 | TGTGCCAGCAGTGAAGTGTGGGGGGGATCCTACGAGCAGTACTTC | CASSEVWGGSYEQYF
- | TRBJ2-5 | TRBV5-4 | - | TGTGCCAGCAGCTTCCGGCGGGGAGAGACCCAGTACTTC | CASSFRRGETQYF
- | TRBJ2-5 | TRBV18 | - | TGTGCCAGCTCACAATCAGGGCTCAAGAAGACCCAGTACTTC | CASSQSGLKKTQYF
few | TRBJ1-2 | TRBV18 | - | TGTGCCAGCTCACCTGCGGAACTCTATGGCTACACCTTC | CASSPAELYGYTF
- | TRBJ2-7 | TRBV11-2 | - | TGTGCCAGCAGCTTAGACCCGACAGTCTCCTACGAGCAGTACTTC | CASSLDPTVSYEQYF
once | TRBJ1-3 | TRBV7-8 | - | TGTGCCAGCAGCTTAGTACTGGACAGCTCTGGAAACACCATATATTTT | CASSLVLDSSGNTIYF
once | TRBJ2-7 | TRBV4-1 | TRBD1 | TGCGCCAGCAGCCAAGTGTCACAGGGGGTTGACGAGCAGTACTTC | CASSQVSQGVDEQYF
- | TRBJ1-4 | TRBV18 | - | TGTGCCAGCTCACCACCGGCGGGGACCCATGAAAAACTGTTTTTT | CASSPPAGTHEKLFF
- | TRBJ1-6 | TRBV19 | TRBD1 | TGTGCCAGTAGTAGCCTGGGACAGTTGAATTCACCCCTCCACTTT | CASSSLGQLNSPLHF
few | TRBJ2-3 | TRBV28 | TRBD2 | TGTGCCAGCAGTTTTGTGAGCGGGGGGGCCTATGGTAATACGCAGTATTTT | CASSFVSGGAYGNTQYF
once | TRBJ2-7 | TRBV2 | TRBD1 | TGTGCCAGCGGACAGGGGGCTTACGAGCAGTACTTC | CASGQGAYEQYF
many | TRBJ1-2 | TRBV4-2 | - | TGTGCCAGCAGCCAAGGAGACAGAGGCGGCTATGGCTACACCTTC | CASSQGDRGGYGYTF
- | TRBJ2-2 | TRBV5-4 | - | TGTGCCAGCAGCTTGGGGACAGTCGACACCGGGGAGCTGTTTTTT | CASSLGTVDTGELFF
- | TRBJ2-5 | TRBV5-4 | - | TGTGCCAGCAGCATACGGGAAACCCAAGAGACCCAGTACTTC | CASSIRETQETQYF
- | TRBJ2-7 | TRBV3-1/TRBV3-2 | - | TGTGCCAGCAGCCAACAGGGGACATGGCCACGATACGAGCAGTACTTC | CASSQQGTWPRYEQYF
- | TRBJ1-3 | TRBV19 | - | TGTGCCAGTAAGAGGTGGGAGTCGAAAGATGGAAACACCATATATTTT | CASKRWESKDGNTIYF
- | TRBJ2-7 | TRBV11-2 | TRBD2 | TGTGCCAGCAGCTCCCGTGGGATAGCGGGGGAACACGAGCAGTACTTC | CASSSRGIAGEHEQYF
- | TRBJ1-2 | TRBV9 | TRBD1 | TGTGCCAGCAGGGGGGACAGCTTCTATGGCTACACCTTC | CASRGDSFYGYTF
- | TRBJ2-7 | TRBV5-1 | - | TGCGCCAGCACCTGGGGGGGCTCGGAAGAGCAGTACTTC | CASTWGGSEEQYF